Included here is one T cell receptor beta chain sequence, with context. Its antigen is currently unknown. The data were taken from a study of OX40 agonist ivuxolimab in advanced cancers. Study as a whole: From 23 to 79 years was the age range, with a mean of about 56 years, and about 83% were male. Study-wide results and limits: Clonal expansion from baseline to week 6 occurred in both CD4+ and CD8+ T cells.

Produced via immunoSEQ multiplex PCR; TCRdb's table is partial and in-frame only. The sample has 13,000 to 15,000 clones, more than 70% seen once. The CDR3 has 16 amino acids. Germline V lookup: CDR1 GTSNPN, CDR2 SVGIG (reference sequence). Between the trimmed V and J ends, which lost 4 bases and 1 base, there was a span of 16 bases. This clonotype originated in an adult with an advanced solid tumor such as melanoma, head and neck, liver or kidney cancer. Specimen: CD4+ or CD8+ T cells sorted from blood, collected in a trial of the OX40 agonist ivuxolimab. The chain is built from TRBV30 and TRBJ2-2, with D maybe TRBD2 (6 bases). The DNA of the CDR3 is TGTGCCTGGAAAGGCCTTTCAGCGGGGAACACCGGGGAGCTGTTTTTT. Encoded protein: CAWKGLSAGNTGELFF.